These 7 T cell receptor beta chains originate from one sample sequenced in a study of early stage breast cancer tumors. This table comes from immunoSEQ multiplex PCR, and its TCRdb copy is limited to in-frame clones, with some not included. The sample lists fewer than 70,000 clones, 65% to 85% seen once, with 4% to 5% in the top ten. Specimen: blood. The receptors were sampled from a person aged 35-49 years with breast cancer.

The CDR3 DNA is TGCGCCAGCAGCTCCGGGGTATATGCGGGCGAGCAGTACTTC. Protein sequence: CASSSGVYAGEQYF. This sequence joins TRBV5-1 and TRBJ2-7, with a tentative D call TRBD2 (5 bases). The CDR3 consists of 14 residues. With 3 bases removed from V and 6 bases from J, the gap between germline ends came to 16 bases. Germline loops: CDR1 SGHRS, CDR2 YFSETQ. Using reference TRBV5-1 and TRBJ2-7 for the parts outside the CDR3, the full variable domain is KAGVTQTPRYLIKTRGQQVTLSCSPISGHRSVSWYQQTPGQGLQFLFEYFSETQRNKGNFPGRFSGRQFSNSRSEMNVSTLELGDSALYLCASSSGVYAGEQYFGPGTRLTVT.

The J gene is TRBJ2-2, the V gene TRBV6-1; 7 bases line up with TRBD2. This CDR3 region has 16 residues. The ends lost 4 bases at V and 7 bases at J; junction bases unmatched: 12. CDR1 and CDR2 from the germline V gene are MNHNS and SASEGT. The CDR3 region is CASSVRSGEMNGELFF. The DNA of the CDR3 is TGTGCCAGCAGTGTTAGGAGCGGGGAGATGAACGGGGAGCTGTTTTTT.

The V gene is TRBV5-1, the J gene TRBJ2-3; 9 bases match TRBD1. Losses at the gene ends were 2 bases for V and 2 bases for J; bases not matched to a gene: 12. The germline CDR1 and CDR2 sequences are SGHRS and YFSETQ. CDR3 size: 18 residues. The CDR3 sequence is CASSFGQGRQASTDTQYF. In nucleotides, the CDR3 is TGCGCCAGCAGCTTTGGACAGGGGCGCCAAGCCTCCACAGATACGCAGTATTTT.

The genes are TRBV10-3 and TRBJ1-1, with D maybe TRBD1 (5 bases). The ends were cut back, 3 bases at V and 4 bases at J, with 12 bases in the middle. Germline V gene lookup returns CDR1 ENHRY and CDR2 SYGVKD. This CDR3 has 14 residues. In nucleotides, the CDR3 is TGTGCCATCAGTGATGGGGCAGAAACCACTGAAGCTTTCTTT. Amino acid sequence: CAISDGAETTEAFF.

This CDR3 reads CASSVVADTDTQYF. As DNA, the CDR3 is TGTGCCAGCAGTGTGGTAGCGGACACAGATACGCAGTATTTT. V usage is TRBV6-4 and J usage is TRBJ2-3; a possible D gene is TRBD2 (6 bases). The V end was cut by 4 bases, the J end by 2 bases, with 10 bases between. Germline CDR1 reads MRHNA; CDR2 reads SNTAGT. This CDR3 comprises 14 residues.

V gene TRBV6-6 combines with J gene TRBJ2-5, with TRBD1 matching over 7 bases. Germline lookup yields CDR1 MNHNY and CDR2 SVGAGI (reference sequence). The CDR3 has 13 residues. V was clipped by 5 bases and J by 4 bases; unmatched bases: 4. The CDR3: CASSTRTGETQYF. The CDR3 DNA is TGTGCCAGCAGTACCAGGACAGGAGAGACCCAGTACTTC.

This chain links TRBV5-4 with TRBJ2-1; the D gene is possibly TRBD2 (5 bases). V gave up 3 bases and J gave up 5 bases, with 12 bases separating them. The CDR3 spans 14 residues. Germline assignment: CDR1 SGHNT and CDR2 YYREEE (reference sequence). The DNA of the CDR3 is TGTGCCAGCAGCTACCGGGATCGAGACAATGAGCAGTTCTTC. Translating gives CASSYRDRDNEQFF.